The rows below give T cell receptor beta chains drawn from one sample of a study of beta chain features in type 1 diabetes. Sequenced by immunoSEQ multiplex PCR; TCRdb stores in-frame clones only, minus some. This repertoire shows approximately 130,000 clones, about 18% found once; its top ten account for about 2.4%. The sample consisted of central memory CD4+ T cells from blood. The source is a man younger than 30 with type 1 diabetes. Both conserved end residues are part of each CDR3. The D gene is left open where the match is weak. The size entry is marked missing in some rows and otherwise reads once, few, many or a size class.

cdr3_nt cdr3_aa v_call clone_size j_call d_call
TGCGCCAGCAGCTTGGGTCCAGCGGGAAGCACAGATACGCAGTATTTT CASSLGPAGSTDTQYF TRBV5-1 few TRBJ2-3 TRBD2
TGCAGCGTTGCGGCAGGGATTATCAATGAGCAGTTCTTC CSVAAGIINEQFF TRBV29-1 . TRBJ2-1 .
TGTGCCAGCAGTTCGGGGGTCATCTCCTACAATGAGCAGTTCTTC CASSSGVISYNEQFF TRBV7-2 few TRBJ2-1 .
TGTGCCAGCTCACGAGGGCGTGGCGGCGAGACCCAGTACTTC CASSRGRGGETQYF TRBV18 few TRBJ2-5 .
TGCGCCAGCAGAGTAGGCGGTGACTACGAGCAGTACTTC CASRVGGDYEQYF TRBV5-1 . TRBJ2-7 .
TGTGCCAGCAGCTTAGAAGGCTTTTACAATGAGCAGTTCTTC CASSLEGFYNEQFF TRBV7-2 . TRBJ2-1 .
TGTGCCAGCAGCGTATACTTCTCCGAGCAGTACTTC CASSVYFSEQYF TRBV7-2 few TRBJ2-7 .
TGCGCCAGCAGCCAAGATCTTCCCAACGTCCTGACTTTC CASSQDLPNVLTF TRBV4-1 . TRBJ2-6 .
TGTGCCACTACAGGGTCCGACGAGCAGTACTTC CATTGSDEQYF TRBV10-3 few TRBJ2-7 .
TGTGCCAGCAGCTTAAGGGGGGTAAGAACAGATACGCAGTATTTT CASSLRGVRTDTQYF TRBV7-2 . TRBJ2-3 .
TGTGCCAGCAGCCAAGTGGGAGGACTAGCGGGCCTGGGAGAGACCCAGTACTTC CASSQVGGLAGLGETQYF TRBV14 . TRBJ2-5 TRBD2
TGTGCCAGTAGTCCAGGCGCGACCCAGTACTTC CASSPGATQYF TRBV19 few TRBJ2-5 .
TGTGCCAGCAGTGACTCCGGTCACTGGGTCGGACTAGCGTCAGAGACCCAGTACTTC CASSDSGHWVGLASETQYF TRBV6-4 few TRBJ2-5 TRBD2
TGCGCCAGCAGTCCGCCTGGGACCTACGAGCAGTACTTC CASSPPGTYEQYF TRBV10-2 . TRBJ2-7 .
TGTGCCAGCAGCTCCGGACGGGAGGGCCTCGATGAGCAGTTCTTC CASSSGREGLDEQFF TRBV7-2 few TRBJ2-1 TRBD2
TGTGCCAGCAGCGTAGGCCTGGACTATGGCTACACCTTC CASSVGLDYGYTF TRBV9 once TRBJ1-2 .
TGTGCCAGCAGTTACTCGCCTAGTCTCTACGAGCAGTACTTC CASSYSPSLYEQYF TRBV6-5 . TRBJ2-7 .
TGCAGCGTCCTGGGACTAGCGGGAGAGACCCAGTACTTC CSVLGLAGETQYF TRBV29-1 . TRBJ2-5 TRBD2
TGTGCCAGCAGCTTAGAACATAGCACAGATACGCAGTATTTT CASSLEHSTDTQYF TRBV7-2 . TRBJ2-3 .
TGTGCCTGGAGCCTCAGGGGGGGATACGAGCAGTACTTC CAWSLRGGYEQYF TRBV30 few TRBJ2-7 .
TGCGCCAGCAGCCAAGATAACAGGGATGGAAACACCATATATTTT CASSQDNRDGNTIYF TRBV4-3 . TRBJ1-3 .
TGTGCCAGCAGTTATTGGGACAGGTCATGTTTT CASSYWDRSCF TRBV2 . TRBJ1-4 TRBD1
TGTGCCAGCAGCTTAGTGGGATACGAGCAGTACTTC CASSLVGYEQYF TRBV7-9 . TRBJ2-7 .
TGTGCCAGCAGCTTGGGACAGGGAATCCAAGAGACCCAGTACTTC CASSLGQGIQETQYF TRBV5-6 few TRBJ2-5 TRBD1
TGTGCCAGCAGGCCCGCCGGGGGGGAGACCCAGTACTTC CASRPAGGETQYF TRBV28 . TRBJ2-5 TRBD2
TGTGCCACCAGCGCAGGGACTAGCGGGAGTATAGATACGCAGTATTTT CATSAGTSGSIDTQYF TRBV15 few TRBJ2-3 TRBD2
TGTGCCTGGAGTGGCCTACAGGGGCTAGGCTACACCTTC CAWSGLQGLGYTF TRBV30 . TRBJ1-2 TRBD1
TGTGCCAGCAGCGTGCGACACGTCTTCGACATCGACACTGAAGCTTTCTTT CASSVRHVFDIDTEAFF TRBV21-1 . TRBJ1-1 .